This TCR beta chain derives from a study of blood T cells in healthy people across ages. The use of a sample-barcoded 5' primer and a J-beta primer mix characterized a second PCR of 7 to 11 cycles. Each sample provided no less than 3 million CDR3-containing paired-end reads. One entry per CDR3 protein results from TCRdb running MiXCR on the 5' RACE reads. The sample has 1.5 million to 2 million distinct CDR3 sequences, 25% to 30% seen once; the top ten hold 7.7%. The authors isolated at least 6 million PBMCs per sample. Findings and limits, study-wide: More naive CD4+ cells and higher diversity were found in long-lived than in aged donors. Donor CMV infection status was unknown, possibly confounding age-related changes in expanded clonotypes.

Germline values: CDR1 DFQATT, CDR2 SNEGSKA (reference sequence). V gave up 6 bases and J gave up 3 bases, with 18 bases separating them. This CDR3 is 15 amino acids long. As concerns this clonotype: Its target is unknown.

Specimen: blood. The sequence came from a young woman in good health. The chain uses TRBV20-1 and TRBJ2-1; no reliable D call. The CDR3 coding sequence is TGCAGTGCCAACTTTGATGGCGGACGCTACAATGAGCAGTTCTTC. Translated, it gives CSANFDGGRYNEQFF.